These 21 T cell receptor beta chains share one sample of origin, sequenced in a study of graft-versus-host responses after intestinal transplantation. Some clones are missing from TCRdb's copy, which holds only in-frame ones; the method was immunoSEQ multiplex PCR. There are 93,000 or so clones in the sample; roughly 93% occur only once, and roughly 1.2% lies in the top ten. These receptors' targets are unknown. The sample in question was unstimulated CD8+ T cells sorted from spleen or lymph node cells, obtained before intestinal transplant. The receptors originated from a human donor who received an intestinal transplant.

The DNA of the CDR3 is TGCGCCAGCAGCGATATTAGCTGGGGGACAGATACGCAGTATTTT. As protein: CASSDISWGTDTQYF. V usage is TRBV5-1 and J usage is TRBJ2-3, with D possibly called TRBD1 or TRBD2 (5 bases each). With 4 bases removed from V and 3 bases from J, the gap between germline ends came to 15 bases. Germline CDR1 and CDR2: SGHRS and YFSETQ. The CDR3 sequence is 15 residues long. The variable domain in full, completed from reference TRBV5-1 and TRBJ2-3, reads KAGVTQTPRYLIKTRGQQVTLSCSPISGHRSVSWYQQTPGQGLQFLFEYFSETQRNKGNFPGRFSGRQFSNSRSEMNVSTLELGDSALYLCASSDISWGTDTQYFGPGTRLTVL.

The CDR3 DNA reads as TGCGCCAGCAGCCAAGAGGACAGGGACCCATACTCACCCCTCCACTTT. This translates into CASSQEDRDPYSPLHF. The chain carries TRBV4-1 and TRBJ1-6; 8 bases line up with TRBD1. Trimming cost V 0 bases and J 10 bases; bases outside gene matches: 8. Germline CDR1 is MGHRA and CDR2 is YSYEKL. The CDR3 is 16 residues long.

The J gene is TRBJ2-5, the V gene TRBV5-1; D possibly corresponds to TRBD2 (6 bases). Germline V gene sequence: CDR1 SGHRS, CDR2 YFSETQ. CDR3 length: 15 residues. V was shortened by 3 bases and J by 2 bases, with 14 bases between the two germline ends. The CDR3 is CASSSHPGLQETQYF. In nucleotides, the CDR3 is TGCGCCAGCAGCTCCCATCCGGGACTGCAAGAGACCCAGTACTTC.

For the CDR3, the DNA is TGTGCCAGCAGTGAAAGGCAGCTGGCCTACGAGCAGTACTTC. Protein sequence: CASSERQLAYEQYF. V gene TRBV6-1 combines with J gene TRBJ2-7; D not resolved. The length of the CDR3 is 14 residues. CDR1 MNHNS and CDR2 SASEGT come from the germline V gene. Trimming took 2 bases from V and 2 from J, leaving 10 bases between them.

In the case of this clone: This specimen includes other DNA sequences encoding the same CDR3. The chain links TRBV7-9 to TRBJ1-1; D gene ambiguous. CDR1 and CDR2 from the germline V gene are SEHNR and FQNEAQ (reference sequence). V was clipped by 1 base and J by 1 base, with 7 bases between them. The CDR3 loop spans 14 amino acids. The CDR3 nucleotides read TGTGCCAGCAGCTTAGTTCGGGGGAACACTGAAGCTTTCTTT. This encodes CASSLVRGNTEAFF.

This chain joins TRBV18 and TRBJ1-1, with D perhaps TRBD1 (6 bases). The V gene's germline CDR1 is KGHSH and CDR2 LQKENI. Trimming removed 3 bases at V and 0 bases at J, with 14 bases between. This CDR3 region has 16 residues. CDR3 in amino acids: CASSPPAGHLNTEAFF. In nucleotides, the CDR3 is TGTGCCAGCTCACCGCCGGCGGGACACCTGAACACTGAAGCTTTCTTT.

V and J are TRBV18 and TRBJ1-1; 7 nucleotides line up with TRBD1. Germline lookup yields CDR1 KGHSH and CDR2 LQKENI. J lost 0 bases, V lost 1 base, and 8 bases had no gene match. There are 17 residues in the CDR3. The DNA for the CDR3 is TGTGCCAGCTCACCACTTTACAGGGGCGCGATGAACACTGAAGCTTTCTTT. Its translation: CASSPLYRGAMNTEAFF.

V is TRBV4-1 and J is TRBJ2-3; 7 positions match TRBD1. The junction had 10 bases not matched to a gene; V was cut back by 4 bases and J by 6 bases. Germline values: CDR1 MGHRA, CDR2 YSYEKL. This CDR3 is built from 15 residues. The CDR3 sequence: CASSLLTGSRDTQYF. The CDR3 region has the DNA TGCGCCAGCAGCCTATTGACAGGGTCCAGGGATACGCAGTATTTT.

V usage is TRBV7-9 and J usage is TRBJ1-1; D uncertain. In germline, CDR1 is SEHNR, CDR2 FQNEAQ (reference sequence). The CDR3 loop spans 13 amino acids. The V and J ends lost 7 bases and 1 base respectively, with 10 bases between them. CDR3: CASTLGANTEAFF. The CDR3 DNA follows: TGTGCCAGCACGCTAGGAGCGAACACTGAAGCTTTCTTT.

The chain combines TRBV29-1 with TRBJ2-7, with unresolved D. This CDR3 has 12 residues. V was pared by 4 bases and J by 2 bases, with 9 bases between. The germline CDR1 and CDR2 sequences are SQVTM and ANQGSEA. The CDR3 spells CSVGIGTYEQYF. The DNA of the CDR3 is TGCAGCGTTGGTATAGGGACCTACGAGCAGTACTTC.

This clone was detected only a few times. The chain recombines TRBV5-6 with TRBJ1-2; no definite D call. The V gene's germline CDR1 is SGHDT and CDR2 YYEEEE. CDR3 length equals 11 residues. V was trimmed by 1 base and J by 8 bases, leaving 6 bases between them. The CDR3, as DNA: TGTGCCAGCAGCTTGAGGTGGGGCTACACCTTC. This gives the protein CASSLRWGYTF.

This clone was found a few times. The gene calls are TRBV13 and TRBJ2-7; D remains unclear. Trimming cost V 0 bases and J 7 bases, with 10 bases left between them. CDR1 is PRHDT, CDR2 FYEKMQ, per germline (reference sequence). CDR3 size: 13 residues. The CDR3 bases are TGTGCCAGCAGCTTAGGGACTGGCCTTGAGCAGTACTTC. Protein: CASSLGTGLEQYF.

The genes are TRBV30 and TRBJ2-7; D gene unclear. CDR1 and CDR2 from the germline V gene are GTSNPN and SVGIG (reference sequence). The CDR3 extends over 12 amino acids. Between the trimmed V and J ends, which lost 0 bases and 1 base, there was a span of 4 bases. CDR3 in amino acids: CAWSVSSYEQYF. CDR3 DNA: TGTGCCTGGAGTGTCTCGTCCTACGAGCAGTACTTC. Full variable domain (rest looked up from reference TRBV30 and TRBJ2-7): SQTIHQWPATLVQPVGSPLSLECTVEGTSNPNLYWYRQAAGRGLQLLFYSVGIGQISSEVPQNLSASRPQDRQFILSSKKLLLSDSGFYLCAWSVSSYEQYFGPGTRLTVT.

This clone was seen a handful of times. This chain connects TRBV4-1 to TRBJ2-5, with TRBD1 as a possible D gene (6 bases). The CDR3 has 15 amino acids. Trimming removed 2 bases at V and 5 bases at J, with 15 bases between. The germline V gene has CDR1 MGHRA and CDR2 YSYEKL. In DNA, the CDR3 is TGCGCCAGCAGCCAACGAACGGGACAATACGAGACCCAGTACTTC. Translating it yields CASSQRTGQYETQYF.

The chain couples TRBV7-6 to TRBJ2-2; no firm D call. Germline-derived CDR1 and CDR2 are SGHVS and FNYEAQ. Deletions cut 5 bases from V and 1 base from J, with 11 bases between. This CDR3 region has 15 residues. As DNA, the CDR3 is TGTGCCAGCAGCCAAAATCTCGTGAACACCGGGGAGCTGTTTTTT. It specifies CASSQNLVNTGELFF. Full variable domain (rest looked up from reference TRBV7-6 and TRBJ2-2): GAGVSQSPRYKVTKRGQDVALRCDPISGHVSLYWYRQALGQGPEFLTYFNYEAQQDKSGLPNDRFSAERPEGSISTLTIQRTEQRDSAMYRCASSQNLVNTGELFFGEGSRLTVL.

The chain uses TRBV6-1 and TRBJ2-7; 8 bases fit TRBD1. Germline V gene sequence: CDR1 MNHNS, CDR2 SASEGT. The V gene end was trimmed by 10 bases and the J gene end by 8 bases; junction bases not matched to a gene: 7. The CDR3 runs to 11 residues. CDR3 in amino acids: CATSTGGKQYF. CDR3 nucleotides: TGTGCCACGTCTACAGGGGGGAAGCAGTACTTC.

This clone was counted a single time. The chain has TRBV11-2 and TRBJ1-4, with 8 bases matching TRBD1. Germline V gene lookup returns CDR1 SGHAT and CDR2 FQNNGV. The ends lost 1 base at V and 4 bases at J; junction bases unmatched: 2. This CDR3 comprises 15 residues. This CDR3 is CASSLGDRFNEKLFF. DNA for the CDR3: TGTGCCAGCAGCTTAGGGGACAGGTTTAATGAAAAACTGTTTTTT.

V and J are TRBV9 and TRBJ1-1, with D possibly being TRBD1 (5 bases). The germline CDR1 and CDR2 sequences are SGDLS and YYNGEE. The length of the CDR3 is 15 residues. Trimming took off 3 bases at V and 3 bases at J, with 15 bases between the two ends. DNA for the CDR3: TGTGCCAGCAGCGGGAGTGCGGGGCGCTACACTGAAGCTTTCTTT. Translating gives CASSGSAGRYTEAFF.

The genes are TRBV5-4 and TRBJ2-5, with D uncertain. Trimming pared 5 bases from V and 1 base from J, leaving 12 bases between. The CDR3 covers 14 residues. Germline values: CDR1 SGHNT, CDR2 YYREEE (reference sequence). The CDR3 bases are TGTGCCAGCAGTAAGATACCCACCCAAGAGACCCAGTACTTC. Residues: CASSKIPTQETQYF.

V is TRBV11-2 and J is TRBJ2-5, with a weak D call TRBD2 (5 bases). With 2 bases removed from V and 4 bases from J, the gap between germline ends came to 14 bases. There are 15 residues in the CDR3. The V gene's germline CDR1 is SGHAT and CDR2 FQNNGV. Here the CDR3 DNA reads TGTGCCAGCAGCTTAACGGCGGGCTCCCGAGAGACCCAGTACTTC. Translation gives CASSLTAGSRETQYF.

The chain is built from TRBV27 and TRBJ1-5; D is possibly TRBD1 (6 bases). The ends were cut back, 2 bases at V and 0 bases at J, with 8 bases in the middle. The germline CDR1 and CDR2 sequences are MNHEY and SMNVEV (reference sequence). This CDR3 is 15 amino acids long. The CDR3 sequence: CASSLGGYSNQPQHF. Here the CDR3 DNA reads TGTGCCAGCAGTTTAGGGGGCTATAGCAATCAGCCCCAGCATTTT.